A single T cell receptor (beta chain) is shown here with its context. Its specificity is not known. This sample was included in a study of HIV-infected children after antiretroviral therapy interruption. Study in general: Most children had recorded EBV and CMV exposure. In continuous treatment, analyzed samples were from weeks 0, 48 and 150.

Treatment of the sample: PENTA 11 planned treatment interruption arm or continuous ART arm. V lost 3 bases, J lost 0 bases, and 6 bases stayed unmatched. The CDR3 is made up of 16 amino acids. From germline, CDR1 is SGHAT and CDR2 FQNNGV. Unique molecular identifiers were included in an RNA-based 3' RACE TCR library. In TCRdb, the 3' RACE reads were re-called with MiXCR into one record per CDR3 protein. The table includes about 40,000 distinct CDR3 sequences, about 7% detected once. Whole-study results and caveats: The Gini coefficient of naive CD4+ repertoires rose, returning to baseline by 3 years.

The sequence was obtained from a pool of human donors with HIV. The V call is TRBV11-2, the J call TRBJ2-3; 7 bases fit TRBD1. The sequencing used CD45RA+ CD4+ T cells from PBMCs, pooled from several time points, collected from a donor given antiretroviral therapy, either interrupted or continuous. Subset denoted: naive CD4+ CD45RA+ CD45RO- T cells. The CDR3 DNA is TGTGCCAGCAGCTTCTTTGAGGGGGCTAGCACAGATACGCAGTATTTT. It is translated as CASSFFEGASTDTQYF.